This record looks at one TCR beta chain sequence and its context. The record originates from a study of blood T cell repertoires in COVID-19. Assay used: immunoSEQ multiplex PCR; TCRdb lists only in-frame clones, some missing. The repertoire holds over 250,000 clones, with 75% to 85% as singletons. This sequence originates from a man aged 50-60 years with active or convalescent COVID-19. The source material was peripheral blood.

Here the CDR3 DNA reads TGTGCCAGCAGCTCACAGCGGGAGAACACCGGGGAGCTGTTTTTT. This encodes CASSSQRENTGELFF. This rearrangement joins TRBV7-6 to TRBJ2-2, with TRBD2 matching 7 bases. Germline V gene lookup returns CDR1 SGHVS and CDR2 FNYEAQ. The V and J ends lost 4 bases and 1 base, in that order; junction bases with no gene match: 3. The CDR3 consists of 15 residues.